The source of this T cell receptor beta chain is a study of CD8 T cells in Susac syndrome. Sequencing of TCR beta was undertaken in CD8+ and CD4+ T cells derived from blood. Negative isolation yielded the CD8+ and CD4+ T cells, while FACS enriched the TEMRA cells. With random hexamers, reverse transcription was performed on roughly 0.45 to 1 ug of RNA. MiXCR, run by TCRdb on the immunoSEQ multiplex PCR reads, gives a single entry per CDR3 protein. This table holds roughly 67,000 distinct CDR3 sequences, over 85% found once. Concerning this clonotype itself: Its antigen is unknown.

The germline V and J ends were trimmed by 0 bases and 9 bases, with 15 bases remaining between them. This CDR3 contains 15 residues. Germline CDR1 is MNHEY and CDR2 is SMNVEV (reference sequence). Study observations and caveats: The study's TCR sequencing and HLA analysis covered a relatively small number of individuals, and the study acknowledged this.

Sequencing used CD8+ T cells from PBMCs. The TCR originated in a human donor with multiple sclerosis. The V call is TRBV27, the J call TRBJ2-1; TRBD2 is a possible D gene (7 bases). The CDR3 DNA follows: TGTGCCAGCAGTTTATCCCCGGGGGGCTCAGGTGAGCAGTTCTTC. Residues: CASSLSPGGSGEQFF.